The 10 T cell receptor beta chains presented below share a single source sample, sequenced in a study of control samples from healthy donors and cancer patients. Profiling relied on immunoSEQ multiplex PCR, and the TCRdb table lists in-frame clones only, not all of them. The profile shows some 160,000 clones, about 94% of them singletons. Sequenced input: blood. Receptor source: a woman aged 40 to 55 in good health.

The chain uses TRBV19 and TRBJ2-1; 7 nucleotides match TRBD2. The V gene end was trimmed by 3 bases and the J gene end by 7 bases; junction bases not matched to a gene: 9. Germline assignment: CDR1 LNHDA and CDR2 SQIVND (reference sequence). CDR3 length: 15 amino acids. CDR3 sequence: CASSIFGLGGNEQFF. Here the CDR3 DNA reads TGTGCCAGTAGTATTTTCGGTTTGGGAGGGAATGAGCAGTTCTTC.

V usage is TRBV7-3 and J usage is TRBJ1-1; 10 bases align to TRBD1. CDR3 size: 15 residues. Germline assignment: CDR1 SGHTA and CDR2 FQGTGA. The ends lost 5 bases at V and 6 bases at J; junction bases unmatched: 9. The CDR3: CASSPTGQGISEAFF. CDR3 DNA: TGTGCCAGCAGCCCCACGGGACAGGGGATCTCTGAAGCTTTCTTT.

This sequence joins TRBV11-2 and TRBJ1-2; maybe TRBD1 (5 bases). The CDR3 contains 13 residues. CDR1 is SGHAT and CDR2 is FQNNGV in the germline V gene. V was cut by 2 bases and J by 8 bases, with 12 bases left in between. The CDR3 DNA reads TGTGCCAGCAGCTTAAACAGTGAGGGGGGCTACACCTTC. Translation gives CASSLNSEGGYTF. Full variable domain (missing parts from reference TRBV11-2 and TRBJ1-2): EAGVAQSPRYKIIEKRQSVAFWCNPISGHATLYWYQQILGQGPKLLIQFQNNGVVDDSQLPKDRFSAERLKGVDSTLKIQPAKLEDSAVYLCASSLNSEGGYTFGSGTRLTVV.

The chain recombines TRBV19 with TRBJ2-2; 12 bases line up with TRBD2. Germline values: CDR1 LNHDA, CDR2 SQIVND (reference sequence). V was clipped by 3 bases and J by 7 bases; unmatched bases: 6. This CDR3 has 16 amino acids. CDR3 loop: CASSIGLAGWGGELFF. CDR3 DNA sequence: TGTGCCAGTAGTATCGGACTAGCGGGATGGGGCGGGGAGCTGTTTTTT.

In this sample, this clone turned up once. The chain couples TRBV7-2 to TRBJ1-2; D is unclear. The CDR3 length is 12 residues. V lost 4 bases and J lost 4, with 7 bases in between. Germline V lookup: CDR1 SGHTA, CDR2 FQGNSA. The CDR3 protein is CASSSGSYGYTF. DNA for the CDR3: TGTGCCAGCAGCTCCGGGTCCTATGGCTACACCTTC.

This chain links TRBV4-3 with TRBJ1-5; D remains ambiguous. Trimming pared 0 bases from V and 7 bases from J, leaving 10 bases between. The germline V gene encodes CDR1 LGHNA and CDR2 YSLEER. This CDR3 region has 14 residues. Here the CDR3 reads CASSQEVETQPQHF. For the CDR3, the DNA is TGCGCCAGCAGCCAAGAAGTTGAGACCCAGCCCCAGCATTTT.

This sequence joins TRBV19 and TRBJ2-5; TRBD1 or TRBD2 may be the D gene (5 bases each). The CDR3 has 15 residues. The germline V gene encodes CDR1 LNHDA and CDR2 SQIVND (reference sequence). V was pared by 7 bases and J by 2 bases, with 17 bases between. Here the CDR3 DNA reads TGTGCCAGTACATCGAGGTGGGGGAAACAAGAGACCCAGTACTTC. Protein product: CASTSRWGKQETQYF.

The CDR3 loop is CASSQQIYNEQFF. For the CDR3, the DNA is TGTGCCAGCAGCCAACAGATCTACAATGAGCAGTTCTTC. The genes are TRBV14 and TRBJ2-1; D is undetermined. The CDR3 is 13 amino acids. Germline V lookup: CDR1 SGHDN, CDR2 FVKESK. The V gene lost 2 bases and the J gene lost 3 bases, with 5 bases spanning the gap. Full variable domain (missing parts from reference TRBV14 and TRBJ2-1): EAGVTQFPSHSVIEKGQTVTLRCDPISGHDNLYWYRRVMGKEIKFLLHFVKESKQDESGMPNNRFLAERTGGTYSTLKVQPAELEDSGVYFCASSQQIYNEQFFGPGTRLTVL.

V usage is TRBV11-3 and J usage is TRBJ1-1; D remains ambiguous. The CDR3 length is 13 residues. In germline, CDR1 is SGHNT, CDR2 YENEEA. V was trimmed by 3 bases and J by 1 base, leaving 6 bases between them. The CDR3 sequence: CASSLSGNTEAFF. As DNA, the CDR3 is TGTGCCAGCAGCTTGTCAGGGAACACTGAAGCTTTCTTT.

The V gene is TRBV7-6, the J gene TRBJ2-7; no reliable D call. The germline CDR1 and CDR2 sequences are SGHVS and FNYEAQ. V lost 5 bases to trimming and J lost 0 bases, with 11 bases between them. This CDR3 is 14 amino acids long. The CDR3 region is CASSKAYVSYEQYF. CDR3 DNA sequence: TGTGCCAGCAGCAAAGCTTACGTCTCCTACGAGCAGTACTTC.